The 18 T cell receptor beta chains presented below share a single source sample, sequenced in a study of shared clonotypes between healthy human individuals. The repertoire was sequenced with immunoSEQ multiplex PCR; TCRdb's copy has only in-frame clones and lacks some. The sample has about 600,000 clones; around 76% are singletons. The specimen was PBMCs. The receptor source for this set is a woman in her thirties or forties in good health. Some clones in this sample may be carry-over from other donors' samples.

Details on this clone: This likely stems from a read error, as it lies one base from a far larger clone. This rearrangement joins TRBV30 to TRBJ1-1; unclear D gene. The CDR3 has 13 residues. The germline V gene encodes CDR1 GTSNPN and CDR2 SVGIG (reference sequence). V was pared by 5 bases and J by 0 bases, with 10 bases between. The CDR3 loop is CAWEGYMNTEAFF. The CDR3 DNA is TGTGCCTGGGAGGGATACATGAACACTGAAGCTTTCTTT.

The sample holds a few counts of this clone. V and J are TRBV7-6 and TRBJ1-3, with D perhaps matching TRBD1 (6 bases). The germline V gene has CDR1 SGHVS and CDR2 FNYEAQ. This CDR3 has 15 amino acids. The V end lost 3 bases, the J end lost 0 bases, and 9 bases lay between the germline ends. For the CDR3, the DNA is TGTGCCAGCAGCTTCCAGGGGATCTCTGGAAACACCATATATTTT. It translates to CASSFQGISGNTIYF.

This clone has only one observation. This chain joins TRBV19 and TRBJ2-4, with D possibly TRBD2 on 6 matching bases. The length of the CDR3 is 16 residues. The V gene's germline CDR1 is LNHDA and CDR2 SQIVND (reference sequence). With 6 bases removed from V and 1 base from J, the gap between germline ends came to 16 bases. The chain's CDR3 is CASSDPGERAKNIQYF. The CDR3 DNA reads TGTGCCAGTAGCGACCCGGGGGAAAGGGCCAAAAACATTCAGTACTTC.

DNA of the CDR3: TGTGCCTGGAGTCCCGGGACAGACTGGATGGCTGGGGAGCTGTTTTTT. Translating it yields CAWSPGTDWMAGELFF. V is TRBV30 and J is TRBJ2-2, with 7 positions matching TRBD1. In germline, CDR1 is GTSNPN, CDR2 SVGIG (reference sequence). Trimming cost V 2 bases and J 8 bases; bases outside gene matches: 14. The length of the CDR3 is 16 residues.

This chain connects TRBV7-3 to TRBJ2-5, with D maybe TRBD1 (6 bases). This CDR3 has 16 amino acids. The V end was cut by 5 bases, the J end by 6 bases, with 22 bases between. In germline, CDR1 is SGHTA, CDR2 FQGTGA. The CDR3 spells CASSPPGRGLGKTQYF. The CDR3 bases are TGTGCCAGCAGCCCGCCGGGCAGGGGCCTTGGGAAGACCCAGTACTTC.

The chain combines TRBV6-1 with TRBJ2-3; D is uncertain. Germline V gene data show CDR1 as MNHNS and CDR2 as SASEGT. Trimming took 6 bases from V and 1 from J, leaving 8 bases between them. CDR3 length equals 13 residues. CDR3 region: CASSAAGTDTQYF. The CDR3 nucleotides read TGTGCCAGCAGCGCGGCCGGCACAGATACGCAGTATTTT.

The chain combines TRBV5-1 with TRBJ2-5; TRBD1 is a possible D gene (5 bases). CDR3 size: 15 residues. Germline lookup yields CDR1 SGHRS and CDR2 YFSETQ. Trimming shortened V by 0 bases and J by 2 bases, and 11 bases separated the two germline ends. CDR3: CASSLGAGLQETQYF. In nucleotides, the CDR3 is TGCGCCAGCAGCTTGGGAGCAGGGTTACAAGAGACCCAGTACTTC.

V usage is TRBV6-1 and J usage is TRBJ2-7, with 9 bases identical to TRBD2. Germline V gene lookup returns CDR1 MNHNS and CDR2 SASEGT. The CDR3 totals 14 residues. Trimming at V came to 8 bases and at J to 2 bases, leaving 7 bases not matched to a gene. CDR3 amino acids: CASEGLAGTYEQYF. CDR3 in DNA: TGTGCCAGCGAGGGCCTAGCGGGAACCTACGAGCAGTACTTC.

The rearrangement links TRBV2 to TRBJ2-7; TRBD1 matches at 8 bases. CDR3 size: 15 residues. V dropped 2 bases and J dropped 3; count of bases not matched to a gene: 6. CDR1 is SNHLY, CDR2 FYNNEI, per germline. Here the CDR3 DNA reads TGTGCCAGCAGTGAAATGGGACAGGTGTTCTACGAGCAGTACTTC. Translation: CASSEMGQVFYEQYF.

This clone was seen only once. Since a far larger clone is one base different, this is likely a read error. This chain joins TRBV2 and TRBJ2-2; 9 bases map to TRBD2. Unmatched junction bases numbered 4, after V lost 4 bases and J lost 4 bases. Germline V gene data show CDR1 as SNHLY and CDR2 as FYNNEI. The CDR3 extends over 15 amino acids. The CDR3 DNA reads TGTGCCAGCAGTGGACTAGCGGAACCCACCGGGGAGCTGTTTTTT. Translation: CASSGLAEPTGELFF. The full variable domain, completed using reference TRBV2 and TRBJ2-2, is EPEVTQTPSHQVTQMGQEVILRCVPISNHLYFYWYRQILGQKVEFLVSFYNNEISEKSEIFDDQFSVERPDGSNFTLKIRSTKLEDSAMYFCASSGLAEPTGELFFGEGSRLTVL.

The V gene is TRBV30, the J gene TRBJ2-2, with no clear D. V dropped 5 bases and J dropped 6 bases, with 10 bases sitting between them. There are 12 residues in the CDR3. Germline loops: CDR1 GTSNPN, CDR2 SVGIG (reference sequence). CDR3: CAWGIGSGELFF. The CDR3 DNA reads as TGTGCCTGGGGTATAGGTTCCGGGGAGCTGTTTTTT.

This chain connects TRBV7-9 to TRBJ1-5; D gene unclear. Germline lookup yields CDR1 SEHNR and CDR2 FQNEAQ (reference sequence). V lost 4 bases to trimming and J lost 3 bases, with 19 bases between them. The length of the CDR3 is 17 residues. CDR3 sequence: CASSWEGSGSTNQPQHF. The CDR3 coding sequence is TGTGCCAGCAGCTGGGAGGGTTCGGGGAGCACCAATCAGCCCCAGCATTTT.

This clone appeared many times. The chain joins TRBV7-2 to TRBJ2-2; 10 nucleotides agree with TRBD2. This CDR3 region has 16 residues. V lost 1 base to trimming and J lost 2 bases; unmatched junction nucleotides: 1. Germline V gene data show CDR1 as SGHTA and CDR2 as FQGNSA. CDR3 nucleotides: TGTGCCAGCAGCTTAGAACTAGCGGGAAACACCGGGGAGCTGTTTTTT. Translated, it gives CASSLELAGNTGELFF. Using reference TRBV7-2 and TRBJ2-2 for the parts outside the CDR3, the full variable domain is GAGVSQSPSNKVTEKGKDVELRCDPISGHTALYWYRQSLGQGLEFLIYFQGNSAPDKSGLPSDRFSAERTGGSVSTLTIQRTQQEDSAVYLCASSLELAGNTGELFFGEGSRLTVL.

The chain couples TRBV5-7 to TRBJ2-3; 8 nucleotides align to TRBD1. TRBV5-7 is reported as an ORF; its role is uncertain. The CDR3 is 16 amino acids. V dropped 4 bases and J dropped 6; count of bases not matched to a gene: 13. CDR3 residues: CASSGDRTGRRDTQYF. CDR3 DNA: TGTGCCAGCAGCGGTGACCGGACAGGGCGCCGGGATACGCAGTATTTT.

Concerning this clone: This likely came from a read error, as a far larger clone is one base away. The CDR3 region has the DNA TGCGCCAGCAGCCAAGGTCGAGAAGGGACAGGGATCGGGAATGAGCAGTTCTTC. It translates to CASSQGREGTGIGNEQFF. The chain carries TRBV4-1 and TRBJ2-1, with 9 bases identical to TRBD1. Germline CDR1 is MGHRA and CDR2 is YSYEKL. CDR3 size: 18 residues. The ends lost 1 base at V and 7 bases at J; junction bases unmatched: 14.

CDR3 protein: CASSTQGAEYGYTF. CDR3 DNA: TGTGCCAGCAGTACCCAGGGGGCTGAATATGGCTACACCTTC. The chain employs TRBV2 and TRBJ1-2; 8 bases agree with TRBD1. Germline V gives CDR1 SNHLY, CDR2 FYNNEI. The CDR3 contains 14 residues. Trimming took 5 bases from V and 5 from J; bases not matched to a gene: 7.

J is TRBJ1-1 and V is TRBV19, with TRBD1 identical over 7 bases. The CDR3 runs 15 residues. The J segment lost 4 bases and the V segment lost 2 bases, leaving 7 bases of the junction unmatched. CDR1 is LNHDA, CDR2 SQIVND, per germline (reference sequence). The CDR3 loop is CASSILEAGGTEAFF. The CDR3 DNA is TGTGCCAGTAGTATACTCGAGGCAGGGGGCACTGAAGCTTTCTTT.

This clone was seen repeatedly, ten times or more. The chain couples TRBV7-2 to TRBJ2-7, with a possible D match to TRBD2 (6 bases). The CDR3 runs to 16 residues. Trimming shortened V by 2 bases and J by 6 bases, and 20 bases separated the two germline ends. Germline CDR1 is SGHTA and CDR2 is FQGNSA. The CDR3 loop is CASSLYPPGPEGEQYF. CDR3 nucleotide sequence: TGTGCCAGCAGCTTATACCCCCCGGGGCCGGAGGGCGAGCAGTACTTC.